The present entry profiles one T cell receptor (beta chain) with its context. Antigen unknown. This entry is derived from a study of monozygotic twins with inflammatory bowel disease. For each CDR3 protein, TCRdb gives one entry from its re-call of the 5' RACE reads, without DNA. The sample has approximately 340,000 distinct CDR3 sequences. Broader study findings: Healthy co-twins, by inverse Simpson, had higher TCRbeta diversity than their siblings with IBD.

The specimen was blood. The clonotype comes from a human donor with ulcerative colitis or Crohn's disease, or a healthy co-twin of an affected twin (not recorded which).

The CDR3: CASSVAGAGEQFF. This chain uses TRBV9 with TRBJ2-1; the D gene TCRdb calls, TRBD2, cannot be checked with no DNA. CDR1 is SGDLS, CDR2 YYNGEE, per germline. CDR3 length: 13 amino acids.